These 8 T cell receptor beta chains came from one sample sequenced in a study of T-cell reconstitution after alpha-beta-depleted transplantation in children (dated by TCRdb to 2016 to 2018). What this sample's treatment or condition label stands for: allogeneic hematopoietic cell transplantation with graft depleted of TCRalphabeta T cells and CD19 B cells. Receptor amplification or capture employed PCR. The sequencer listed for this sample is Illumina HiSeq 2500. Molecular barcoding was employed in the preparation of TCR libraries, with unique molecular identifiers being used to normalize TCRbeta repertoire quantification. TCRdb ran its own pipeline on the public reads, namely fastp trimming at Q25 and MiXCR clone calling, and kept in-frame beta chains. Rows are unified per CDR3 protein, each entry keeping the most common DNA and genes. Counted in this sample were over 150,000 distinct CDR3 sequences; approximately 6.9% of them appeared once. In total, the top ten clones hold just over 5.5% of the sample.

The sample here was PBMCs, taken before TCRalphabeta/CD19-depleted stem cell transplant. Receptors were obtained from a boy younger than 10 with acute lymphoblastic leukemia, due to receive a stem cell transplant.

As concerns this clonotype: Germline is not matched at one junction end, which may reflect a read error. V and J are TRBV12-3 or TRBV12-4 and TRBJ2-2; D perhaps matches TRBD1 (8 bases). The CDR3 totals 19 residues. CDR3 bases: TGTGACAGCAGTTTAAGGGGGGGGGCAGGGACAGGATCGGCCGGGGAGCTGTTTTTT. Translation gives CDSSLRGGAGTGSAGELFF.

In its sample, this clonotype was seen many times. This chain connects TRBV28 to TRBJ1-2; 10 positions match TRBD1. CDR3 length equals 14 residues. Germline V gene data show CDR1 as MDHEN and CDR2 as SYDVKM. J gave up 6 bases and V 6 bases, and 7 bases lay outside the gene matches. The CDR3 loop is CASRTRTGGNGYTF. CDR3 coding DNA: TGTGCCAGCAGGACACGGACAGGGGGAAATGGCTACACCTTC.

This clonotype has at least ten counts. This rearrangement joins TRBV7-2 to TRBJ2-2; perhaps TRBD2 as D (7 bases). V lost 1 base to trimming and J lost 6 bases, with 9 bases between them. In germline, CDR1 is SGHTA, CDR2 FQGNSA. The CDR3 loop spans 14 amino acids. CDR3 nucleotides: TGTGCCAGCAGCTTAGAGGGGGGGGCCGGGGAGCTGTTTTTT. It codes for CASSLEGGAGELFF.

This clonotype was detected a few times. CDR3 DNA: TGTGCCAGCAGTGCCAGCTTGACAGATACGCAGTATTTT. Its protein is CASSASLTDTQYF. This chain joins TRBV6-2 or TRBV6-3 and TRBJ2-3, with no clear D. V was trimmed by 5 bases and J by 3 bases, leaving 9 bases between them. The CDR3 covers 13 residues. Germline V CDR1 and CDR2: MNHEY, SVGEGT.

The chain carries TRBV11-1 and TRBJ1-4; D is possibly TRBD1 (5 bases). Trimming removed 1 base at V and 0 bases at J, with 15 bases between. The CDR3 is 18 amino acids. CDR1 SGHAT and CDR2 FQDESV come from the germline V gene (reference sequence). CDR3 in DNA: TGTGCCAGCAGCTTAGAGGGACGACCTGGAGCAACTAATGAAAAACTGTTTTTT. Residues: CASSLEGRPGATNEKLFF.

Concerning this clonotype itself: This clone may be a read error of a much larger clone one base away. This chain joins TRBV2 and TRBJ1-1; D is perhaps TRBD1 (6 bases). V lost 6 bases and J lost 6, with 17 bases in between. The CDR3 runs 14 residues. Germline V gives CDR1 SNHLY, CDR2 FYNNEI. CDR3 in DNA: TGTGCCAGCAGGAGGGGGGCGCGGGGGGCTGAAGCTTTCTTT. Protein sequence: CASRRGARGAEAFF.

This clonotype showed up many times. This chain joins TRBV6-5 and TRBJ2-1; D perhaps matches TRBD2 (7 bases). V was clipped by 2 bases and J by 13 bases, with 30 bases between them. Germline loops: CDR1 MNHEY, CDR2 SVGAGI. The CDR3 covers 18 residues. CDR3 sequence reads: CASSYGGLQGGTLRRQFF. As DNA, the CDR3 is TGTGCCAGCAGTTACGGGGGATTACAGGGAGGGACCTTGAGGAGACAGTTCTTC.

The J gene is TRBJ1-1, the V gene TRBV3-1; 7 positions agree with TRBD1. Germline V gives CDR1 LGHDT, CDR2 YNNKEL (reference sequence). Trimming removed 3 bases from V and 10 bases from J; junction bases left unmatched: 14. The CDR3 sequence is 15 residues long. The CDR3 DNA reads as TGTGCCAGCAGCCAGACGGGACAGACTACATCCGTAGCTTTCTTT. The encoded protein is CASSQTGQTTSVAFF.